This entry lists 4 T cell receptor beta chains sequenced from one sample in a study of blood T cell repertoires in COVID-19 (dated by TCRdb to between 2020 and 2021). The library was produced with the immunoSEQ multiplex PCR assay. TCRdb limited this immuneACCESS table to in-frame rearrangements with V and J called. A share of clones is missing; checked studies link under half to unresolved V genes, and the rest is unexplained. Within this sample are nearly 110,000 clones, with around 92% of them counted one time only. The ten largest clonotypes hold 4% to 6% of the sample. Sequencing was performed on peripheral blood. Receptors originate from a man aged 35-49 years with active or convalescent COVID-19.

A single count supports this clone. This rearrangement joins TRBV3-1 (or the pseudogene TRBV3-2) to TRBJ1-2; TRBD1 agrees at 7 bases. Per the germline V gene, CDR1 is LGHDT and CDR2 is YNNKEL (reference sequence). V lost 1 base to trimming and J lost 4 bases; unmatched junction nucleotides: 3. The CDR3 runs 14 residues. As DNA, the CDR3 is TGTGCCAGCAGCCAAGGGACAGGAAGCTATGGCTACACCTTC. This gives the protein CASSQGTGSYGYTF.

Only one count was recorded for this clone. CDR3 DNA: TGTGCCAGCAAGCTAATAGTTAGCACAGATACGCAGTATTTT. Translation gives CASKLIVSTDTQYF. This chain uses TRBV2 with TRBJ2-3; D is unresolved. V gave up 7 bases and J gave up 0 bases, with 11 bases separating them. Germline loops: CDR1 SNHLY, CDR2 FYNNEI. The CDR3 is 14 residues long.

The chain links TRBV28 to TRBJ2-1; TRBD1 aligns across 12 bases. This CDR3 has 19 residues. The trim removed 1 base at V and 6 bases at J, leaving 13 bases unmatched. CDR1 is MDHEN, CDR2 SYDVKM, per germline. The CDR3 reads CASSLSMSRGQGAVNEQFF. In nucleotides, the CDR3 is TGTGCCAGCAGTTTATCTATGAGTAGGGGACAGGGGGCTGTCAATGAGCAGTTCTTC.

The chain links TRBV19 to TRBJ1-1, with TRBD1 matching 7 bases. The length of the CDR3 is 14 residues. V trimming: 7 bases; J trimming: 0 bases; junction bases outside the gene matches: 5. Germline CDR1 LNHDA, CDR2 SQIVND (reference sequence). The DNA of the CDR3 is TGTGCCAGTACCCCGGGACAGATGAACACTGAAGCTTTCTTT. It translates to CASTPGQMNTEAFF.